The 7 T cell receptor beta chains below come from one sample, sequenced in a study of blood T cell repertoires in COVID-19. Data came from immunoSEQ multiplex PCR; TCRdb stores just in-frame clones and leaves some out. The table shows about 75,000 clones, with around 89% occurring only once. What was sequenced was peripheral blood. The receptor set was obtained from a woman in her 70s with acute or convalescent COVID-19.

In this sample, this clone turned up a few times. The rearrangement joins TRBV9 to TRBJ2-7; 7 nucleotides match TRBD1. Germline V lookup: CDR1 SGDLS, CDR2 YYNGEE. The CDR3 covers 14 residues. With V trimmed by 2 bases and J by 4 bases, 6 bases remained unmatched. CDR3 coding DNA: TGTGCCAGCAGCGTTTCCGGGACAGCTTACGAGCAGTACTTC. Protein sequence: CASSVSGTAYEQYF. The full variable domain, with the rest looked up from reference TRBV9 and TRBJ2-7, is DSGVTQTPKHLITATGQRVTLRCSPRSGDLSVYWYQQSLDQGLQFLIQYYNGEERAKGNILERFSAQQFPDLHSELNLSSLELGDSALYFCASSVSGTAYEQYFGPGTRLTVT.

V is TRBV2 and J is TRBJ1-1; D is ambiguous. Deletions cut 3 bases from V and 1 base from J, with 6 bases between. CDR3 length: 13 residues. Germline V gene data show CDR1 as SNHLY and CDR2 as FYNNEI. The CDR3 region is CASSDVRNTEAFF. The CDR3 nucleotides read TGTGCCAGCAGTGACGTTAGGAACACTGAAGCTTTCTTT.

The genes are TRBV6-5 and TRBJ1-2; TRBD1 aligns across 7 bases. The CDR3 covers 14 residues. Germline values: CDR1 MNHEY, CDR2 SVGAGI. V shed 4 bases and J 7 bases; nucleotides not matched to a gene: 9. CDR3 residues: CASSSTGQVAGYTF. CDR3 bases: TGTGCCAGCAGTTCAACTGGACAGGTGGCTGGCTACACCTTC.

The CDR3, as DNA: TGTGCCAGCAGCCAAGACGCTTTAGGGGGAACTGAAGCTTTCTTT. Amino acids: CASSQDALGGTEAFF. The chain carries TRBV3-1 (or the pseudogene TRBV3-2) and TRBJ1-1, with D tentatively TRBD1 (6 bases). This CDR3 spans 15 amino acids. Deletions cut 0 bases from V and 5 bases from J, with 13 bases between. Germline assignment: CDR1 LGHDT and CDR2 YNNKEL (reference sequence).

The rearrangement links TRBV15 to TRBJ2-5, with 8 bases that match TRBD2. The V gene end was trimmed by 1 base and the J gene end by 4 bases; junction bases not matched to a gene: 8. Germline V gene data show CDR1 as LNHNV and CDR2 as YYDKDF (reference sequence). The CDR3 is 16 amino acids. In DNA form, the CDR3 reads TGTGCCACCAGCAGAGGTCCGGCGGGAGGAAGAGAGACCCAGTACTTC. Protein sequence: CATSRGPAGGRETQYF.

The chain joins TRBV3-1 (or the pseudogene TRBV3-2) to TRBJ2-2; TRBD2 matches at 10 bases. Looked up from germline, CDR1 is LGHDT and CDR2 is YNNKEL (reference sequence). J gave up 3 bases and V 2 bases, and 6 bases lay outside the gene matches. CDR3 length: 17 amino acids. CDR3 nucleotides: TGTGCCAGCAGCCAAAATGGAGCGGGGGGGTACACCGGGGAGCTGTTTTTT. Its protein product is CASSQNGAGGYTGELFF.

The chain combines TRBV27 with TRBJ2-3; possible D gene TRBD1, 6 bases. Germline V lookup: CDR1 MNHEY, CDR2 SMNVEV (reference sequence). There are 14 residues in the CDR3. Deletions cut 4 bases from V and 2 bases from J, with 10 bases between. CDR3 region: CASSWGRSTDTQYF. The CDR3 bases are TGTGCCAGCAGTTGGGGGCGGTCCACAGATACGCAGTATTTT.